This TCR beta chain was sequenced for a study of OX40 agonist ivuxolimab in advanced cancers. This clone is labeled medium-sized. TCRdb keeps only in-frame clones here, not all; method: immunoSEQ multiplex PCR. The sample carries roughly 15,000 clones, more than 75% recorded once. V was cut by 8 bases and J by 3 bases, with 11 bases left in between. The CDR3 totals 12 residues. Germline V gives CDR1 MNHNS, CDR2 SASEGT. This clonotype originated in an adult with an advanced solid tumor such as melanoma, head and neck, liver or kidney cancer. The chain combines TRBV6-1 with TRBJ2-7; no firm D call. This specimen was CD4+ or CD8+ T cells sorted from blood, taken in a trial of the OX40 agonist ivuxolimab. The CDR3 sequence is CASSAEHYEQYF. The DNA of the CDR3 is TGTGCCAGCTCTGCGGAGCACTACGAGCAGTACTTC.